These 12 T cell receptor beta chains came from one sample sequenced in a study of cytotoxic CD8 clonotypes in ibrutinib-treated CLL. Method: immunoSEQ multiplex PCR; TCRdb's copy keeps in-frame clones and lacks some. The table includes 20,000 to 30,000 clones, 65% to 80% detected once. The sample was PBMCs, taken after 12 months of ibrutinib treatment. Source of these receptors: a human donor with chronic lymphocytic leukemia.

This chain uses TRBV18 with TRBJ2-1; 8 bases match TRBD1. This CDR3 region has 16 residues. The germline V gene has CDR1 KGHSH and CDR2 LQKENI. Trimming at V came to 2 bases and at J to 8 bases, leaving 11 bases not matched to a gene. In DNA, the CDR3 is TGTGCCAGCTCACCATCGGCTACACAGGGGGGATATGAGCAGTTCTTC. This sequence encodes CASSPSATQGGYEQFF.

The chain employs TRBV2 and TRBJ1-4; D gene uncertain. Per germline, CDR1 SNHLY and CDR2 FYNNEI. This CDR3 is 15 amino acids long. The germline V and J ends were trimmed by 7 bases and 4 bases, with 16 bases remaining between them. CDR3 nucleotide sequence: TGTGCCAGCAACCCCGGGCCTTCCCTTAATGAAAAACTGTTTTTT. Its protein is CASNPGPSLNEKLFF.

The table lists this clone with a count of one. V usage is TRBV5-1 and J usage is TRBJ1-6; a possible D gene is TRBD1 (6 bases). The CDR3 has 16 amino acids. The ends were cut back, 4 bases at V and 7 bases at J, with 18 bases in the middle. Germline values: CDR1 SGHRS, CDR2 YFSETQ. CDR3 DNA sequence: TGCGCCAGCAGCCCGGCGGGGGGGGCGGGGAATTCACCCCTCCACTTT. Translated, it gives CASSPAGGAGNSPLHF.

This chain links TRBV5-8 with TRBJ2-2, with D possibly being TRBD1 or TRBD2 (7 bases each). CDR1 and CDR2 (germline): SGHTS, YDEGEE. The V end lost 5 bases, the J end lost 6 bases, and 20 bases lay between the germline ends. There are 16 residues in the CDR3. The CDR3 is CASSQGDIAGAGELFF. The CDR3 DNA reads TGTGCCAGCAGTCAGGGGGATATCGCGGGAGCCGGGGAGCTGTTTTTT. The full variable domain, its missing parts supplied by reference TRBV5-8 and TRBJ2-2, is EAGVTQSPTHLIKTRGQQATLRCSPISGHTSVYWYQQALGLGLQFLLWYDEGEERNRGNFPPRFSGRQFPNYSSELNVNALELEDSALYLCASSQGDIAGAGELFFGEGSRLTVL.

This chain links TRBV4-3 with TRBJ1-2; D ambiguous. The CDR3 contains 15 residues. Trimming took 3 bases from V and 0 from J, leaving 11 bases between them. Germline lookup yields CDR1 LGHNA and CDR2 YSLEER. The CDR3 nucleotides read TGCGCCAGCAGCCATGACACATCCTCTAACTATGGCTACACCTTC. Translation gives CASSHDTSSNYGYTF.

V usage is TRBV28 and J usage is TRBJ1-5; D might be TRBD1 (5 bases). The germline V gene has CDR1 MDHEN and CDR2 SYDVKM. The CDR3 spans 14 residues. V lost 11 bases, J lost 6 bases, and 20 bases lay in between. The CDR3 protein is CAARSGGAGQPQHF. The CDR3 region has the DNA TGTGCCGCCCGCTCTGGGGGAGCGGGTCAGCCCCAGCATTTT.

J is TRBJ1-2 and V is TRBV6-5, with no clear D. Trimming pared 6 bases from V and 2 bases from J, leaving 16 bases between. This CDR3 is 15 amino acids long. Looked up from germline, CDR1 is MNHEY and CDR2 is SVGAGI. This CDR3 reads CASSRPGEGNYGYTF. The CDR3, as DNA: TGTGCCAGCAGCCGCCCGGGAGAAGGAAACTATGGCTACACCTTC.

This chain links TRBV7-3 with TRBJ2-2; D remains unclear. This CDR3 contains 16 residues. Germline loops: CDR1 SGHTA, CDR2 FQGTGA. V gave up 5 bases and J gave up 3 bases, with 16 bases separating them. CDR3 sequence reads: CASSPGPKSYTGELFF. CDR3 DNA: TGTGCCAGCAGCCCCGGACCGAAGAGTTACACCGGGGAGCTGTTTTTT.

The chain uses TRBV4-3 and TRBJ2-7; possible D gene TRBD1, 6 bases. Germline V gene data show CDR1 as LGHNA and CDR2 as YSLEER. The length of the CDR3 is 15 residues. V lost 0 bases to trimming and J lost 8 bases, with 17 bases between them. The CDR3 nucleotides are TGCGCCAGCAGCCAAGACAGGGGTTTCCCACAAAAGCAGTACTTC. This codes for CASSQDRGFPQKQYF.

V and J are TRBV30 and TRBJ2-7; D gene ambiguous. The CDR3 contains 13 residues. Trimming shortened V by 5 bases and J by 0 bases, and 11 bases separated the two germline ends. Germline CDR1 GTSNPN, CDR2 SVGIG (reference sequence). CDR3 coding DNA: TGTGCCTGGGTGGGTCGGTCCTCCTACGAGCAGTACTTC. This sequence encodes CAWVGRSSYEQYF.

The chain combines TRBV6-5 with TRBJ2-1; tentatively, D is TRBD1 (6 bases). Per the germline V gene, CDR1 is MNHEY and CDR2 is SVGAGI. The CDR3 spans 15 residues. Trimming cost V 4 bases and J 9 bases, with 19 bases left between them. The chain's CDR3 is CASSSPGTLATEQFF. The CDR3 DNA sequence: TGTGCCAGCAGTTCTCCCGGGACACTGGCGACTGAGCAGTTCTTC.

This rearrangement joins TRBV7-8 to TRBJ1-2; weak D call: TRBD1 (5 bases). The germline V and J ends were trimmed by 7 bases and 2 bases, with 20 bases remaining between them. Germline lookup yields CDR1 SGHVS and CDR2 FQNEAQ. The CDR3 is made up of 16 amino acids. Here the CDR3 reads CASTSGLGGINYGYTF. CDR3 nucleotides: TGTGCCAGCACCTCGGGGTTGGGGGGGATCAACTATGGCTACACCTTC.